Following are 15 T cell receptor beta chains from one sample sequenced in a study of blood T cells in healthy people across ages. A second PCR of about 6 to 12 cycles used a sample-barcoded 5' primer and a J-beta primer mix. TCRdb itself ran the 5' RACE reads through MiXCR, one entry per CDR3 protein. The profile shows roughly 830,000 distinct CDR3 sequences, around 62% of them singletons. Sequencing was carried out using blood. Source of these receptors: a man younger than 45 in good health.

The chain has TRBV10-3 and TRBJ2-7, with D maybe TRBD2 (6 bases). The CDR3 covers 13 residues. V was pared by 6 bases and J by 4 bases, with 13 bases between. Germline V CDR1 and CDR2: ENHRY, SYGVKD. Here the CDR3 reads CAIRGGATYEQYF. The CDR3 DNA follows: TGTGCCATCAGGGGCGGGGCGACGTACGAGCAGTACTTC.

This clonotype was seen more than once but under ten times. The V and J genes are TRBV25-1 and TRBJ1-2; D is unresolved. From germline, CDR1 is MGHDK and CDR2 SYGVNS. V was pared by 1 base and J by 6 bases, with 12 bases between. The CDR3 sequence is 14 residues long. CDR3 protein: CASSEFSSFDGYTF. CDR3 nucleotides: TGTGCCAGCAGTGAATTTTCCTCTTTCGATGGCTACACCTTC.

The chain employs TRBV6-5 and TRBJ2-1; 10 positions agree with TRBD1. The CDR3 extends over 13 amino acids. Germline assignment: CDR1 MNHEY and CDR2 SVGAGI. V lost 7 bases to trimming and J lost 8 bases; unmatched junction nucleotides: 5. The CDR3 here is CASMRTGGYEQFF. DNA for the CDR3: TGTGCCAGCATGCGGACAGGGGGTTATGAGCAGTTCTTC.

The rearrangement links TRBV10-3 to TRBJ2-1; 7 bases are shared with TRBD1. This CDR3 contains 14 residues. The ends lost 3 bases at V and 6 bases at J; junction bases unmatched: 5. CDR1 is ENHRY, CDR2 SYGVKD, per germline. As DNA, the CDR3 is TGTGCCATCAGTGATCCAGGGGGTTTCAATGAGCAGTTCTTC. Its protein product is CAISDPGGFNEQFF.

V gene TRBV28 combines with J gene TRBJ1-5; 7 nucleotides agree with TRBD1. Germline CDR1 reads MDHEN; CDR2 reads SYDVKM. CDR3 length: 16 residues. J gave up 6 bases and V 2 bases, and 10 bases lay outside the gene matches. This CDR3 reads CASSLTGTALGQPQHF. The CDR3 coding sequence is TGTGCCAGCAGTTTAACCGGGACAGCACTCGGTCAGCCCCAGCATTTT.

The genes are TRBV28 and TRBJ2-1; TRBD1 might be the D (6 bases). The V end lost 1 base, the J end lost 12 bases, and 16 bases lay between the germline ends. Germline CDR1 reads MDHEN; CDR2 reads SYDVKM. There are 14 residues in the CDR3. In DNA form, the CDR3 reads TGTGCCAGCAGTTTATCGGCGGCGATAGGGGGGCAGTTCTTC. Residues: CASSLSAAIGGQFF.

The chain recombines TRBV3-1 with TRBJ2-1; 12 bases line up with TRBD1. J gave up 9 bases and V 1 base, and 13 bases lay outside the gene matches. The CDR3 covers 18 residues. Per the germline V gene, CDR1 is LGHDT and CDR2 is YNNKEL (reference sequence). CDR3 sequence (DNA): TGTGCCAGCAGCCAAGCTCCGGGACAGGGGGCGAATTTCGGTGAGCAGTTCTTC. Its protein is CASSQAPGQGANFGEQFF.

The CDR3 DNA sequence: TGTGCCAGCAGTTACTCTAGCGGGGCGAGCTCCTACGAGCAGTACTTC. This encodes CASSYSSGASSYEQYF. The rearrangement joins TRBV6-6 to TRBJ2-7; 8 bases are shared with TRBD2. V was pared by 0 bases and J by 0 bases, with 4 bases of the junction left unmatched. This CDR3 has 16 amino acids. Per the germline V gene, CDR1 is MNHNY and CDR2 is SVGAGI (reference sequence).

The J gene is TRBJ1-2, the V gene TRBV14; unclear D gene. Germline CDR1 reads SGHDN; CDR2 reads FVKESK. V was pared by 1 base and J by 7 bases, with 16 bases between. CDR3 length: 15 residues. DNA of the CDR3: TGTGCCAGCAGCCAAGGATCGAGAGTCCGTGGTGGCTACACCTTC. Encoded protein: CASSQGSRVRGGYTF.

Only a few counts were recorded for this clonotype. The chain links TRBV10-3 to TRBJ2-7; 7 positions agree with TRBD1. V lost 7 bases, J lost 0 bases, and 6 bases stayed unmatched. Germline CDR1 reads ENHRY; CDR2 reads SYGVKD. This CDR3 has 14 amino acids. The CDR3 nucleotides are TGTGCCATCAAATGGACAGGAACCTCCTACGAGCAGTACTTC. Translating it yields CAIKWTGTSYEQYF.

This clonotype was seen more than once but under ten times. This chain links TRBV4-2 with TRBJ2-5, with D unresolved. With the DNA end fitting TRBJ2-7 better, the J assignment may be wrong. The CDR3 contains 13 residues. Germline CDR1 reads LGHNA; CDR2 reads YNFKEQ. The CDR3 sequence is CASSHRDIYEQYF. The CDR3 DNA follows: TGTGCCAGCAGCCATAGAGACATCTACGAGCAGTACTTC.

The chain couples TRBV4-1 to TRBJ2-7; perhaps D is TRBD1 or TRBD2 (5 bases each). CDR3 length: 15 residues. CDR1 is MGHRA and CDR2 is YSYEKL in the germline V gene. Trimming left V 0 bases short and J 2 bases short, with 11 bases between. The CDR3 loop reads CASSQDGAGTYEQYF. The CDR3 coding sequence is TGCGCCAGCAGCCAAGACGGGGCGGGTACCTACGAGCAGTACTTC.

This chain connects TRBV12-3 or TRBV12-4 to TRBJ2-1, with D possibly called TRBD1 or TRBD2 (5 bases each). V lost 3 bases, J lost 1 base, and 13 bases lay in between. The CDR3 is 16 amino acids. The CDR3 DNA reads TGTGCCAGCAGTTTCCCTGGGGCGGGTTCCTACAATGAGCAGTTCTTC. Amino acid sequence: CASSFPGAGSYNEQFF.

The gene calls are TRBV7-9 and TRBJ2-3, with D unresolved. This CDR3 spans 15 amino acids. V lost 6 bases and J lost 5, with 18 bases in between. Per the germline V gene, CDR1 is SEHNR and CDR2 is FQNEAQ (reference sequence). The CDR3 DNA is TGTGCCAGCAGTCGCACAGAGTCTACTAAAGATACGCAGTATTTT. Protein product: CASSRTESTKDTQYF.

The chain is built from TRBV2 and TRBJ2-7; D is tentatively TRBD1 or TRBD2 (5 bases each). There are 14 residues in the CDR3. Trimming removed 3 bases at V and 1 base at J, with 10 bases between. Germline V gene sequence: CDR1 SNHLY, CDR2 FYNNEI. The CDR3 sequence: CASSETEGSYEQYF. The CDR3 DNA sequence: TGTGCCAGCAGTGAGACCGAGGGGTCCTACGAGCAGTACTTC.